These T cell receptor beta chains were read from a single sample in a study of tumor-infiltrating lymphocytes in primary liver carcinoma. TCRdb independently ran MiXCR on the multiplex PCR reads; one entry per CDR3 protein. The sample yields almost 200,000 distinct CDR3 sequences, about 65% seen once. Sequencing was performed on peripheral blood. The receptors come from a woman between 55 and 75 years old with primary liver carcinoma and hepatitis B virus infection. Both conserved end residues are part of each CDR3. Each record gives: J gene, D gene, clone size, V gene, CDR3 DNA, CDR3 protein. A D gene is named only where the DNA matches it firmly. Size tells how often a clone was seen (once, few, many) or the class of an expanded clone, and some rows leave it out.

J gene: TRBJ2-1
D gene: -
clone size: few
V gene: TRBV10-3
CDR3 DNA: TGTGCCATGGGCGGTGAGCAGTTCTTC
CDR3 protein: CAMGGEQFF

J gene: TRBJ1-5
D gene: -
clone size: many
V gene: TRBV11-2
CDR3 DNA: TGTGCCAGCAGCTTATCTGGCAATCAGCCCCAGCATTTT
CDR3 protein: CASSLSGNQPQHF

J gene: TRBJ2-3
D gene: -
clone size: -
V gene: TRBV29-1
CDR3 DNA: TGCAGCGCTGGCACAGATACGCAGTATTTT
CDR3 protein: CSAGTDTQYF

J gene: TRBJ2-1
D gene: -
clone size: many
V gene: TRBV7-8
CDR3 DNA: TGTGCCAGCAGCTTTCGGATTATGGCGTTCTTC
CDR3 protein: CASSFRIMAFF

J gene: TRBJ1-2
D gene: -
clone size: many
V gene: TRBV6-5
CDR3 DNA: TGTGCCAGCAGTTACTCGGGGGGGGTTTTCACCTTC
CDR3 protein: CASSYSGGVFTF

J gene: TRBJ1-1
D gene: -
clone size: many
V gene: TRBV6-2/TRBV6-3
CDR3 DNA: TGTGCCAGCAGCAACCCGGGCCGAACTGGAGCTTTCTTT
CDR3 protein: CASSNPGRTGAFF

J gene: TRBJ1-2
D gene: -
clone size: -
V gene: TRBV30
CDR3 DNA: TGTGCCTGGAGCCGATCAGGGGTTGCCTATGGCTACACCTTC
CDR3 protein: CAWSRSGVAYGYTF

J gene: TRBJ2-2
D gene: -
clone size: -
V gene: TRBV4-1
CDR3 DNA: TGCGCCAGCAGCGAAGATACGTCGAACACCGGGGAGCTGTTTTTT
CDR3 protein: CASSEDTSNTGELFF

J gene: TRBJ2-4
D gene: -
clone size: once
V gene: TRBV11-2
CDR3 DNA: TGTGCCAGCAGCTTAGAGGGACTGATGCTAGCCCAAAACACTCAGTACTTC
CDR3 protein: CASSLEGLMLAQNTQYF

J gene: TRBJ1-1
D gene: -
clone size: -
V gene: TRBV11-3
CDR3 DNA: TGTGCCAGCAACGCAGCAGGGACCAGGAACATTGAAGCTTTCTTT
CDR3 protein: CASNAAGTRNIEAFF

J gene: TRBJ2-1
D gene: TRBD2
clone size: -
V gene: TRBV11-2
CDR3 DNA: TGTGCCAGCAGCCTACGTAGTGGGAGGGCCTCAAATGAGCACTTCTTC
CDR3 protein: CASSLRSGRASNEHFF

J gene: TRBJ2-1
D gene: TRBD2
clone size: -
V gene: TRBV5-5
CDR3 DNA: TGTGCAAGCAGCTACGGACTAACTAGCGGGAGGGACGATGAGCAGTTCTTC
CDR3 protein: CASSYGLTSGRDDEQFF

J gene: TRBJ1-1
D gene: -
clone size: -
V gene: TRBV11-3
CDR3 DNA: TGTGCAAGCAGCATAGGTTCCCAGGGGAGGACTGAAGCTTTCTTT
CDR3 protein: CASSIGSQGRTEAFF